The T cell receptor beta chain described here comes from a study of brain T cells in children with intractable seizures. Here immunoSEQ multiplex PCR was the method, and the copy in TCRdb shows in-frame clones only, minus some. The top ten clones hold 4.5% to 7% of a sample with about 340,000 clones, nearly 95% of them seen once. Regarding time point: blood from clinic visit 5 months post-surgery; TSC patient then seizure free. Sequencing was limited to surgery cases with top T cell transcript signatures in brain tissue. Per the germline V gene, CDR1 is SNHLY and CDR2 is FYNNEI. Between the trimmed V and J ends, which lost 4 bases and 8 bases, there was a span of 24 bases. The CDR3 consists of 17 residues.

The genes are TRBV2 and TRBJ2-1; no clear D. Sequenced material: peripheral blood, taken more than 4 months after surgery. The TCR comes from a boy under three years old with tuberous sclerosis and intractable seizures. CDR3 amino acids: CASSGHLTPAGLDEQFF. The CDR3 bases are TGTGCCAGCAGTGGACACCTTACACCGGCCGGGTTGGATGAGCAGTTCTTC.